These 20 T cell receptor beta chains were all obtained from the same sample, sequenced in a study of long-term antiretroviral therapy in people with HIV. At the survey level, the v3.0 immunoSEQ assay was run. Measured with immunoSEQ multiplex PCR; TCRdb has only the in-frame clones, and not every one. The sample holds fewer than 35,000 clones, 70% to 90% seen once. Sample: unsorted PBMCs, taken around 3.3 years after starting antiretroviral therapy. Receptors were obtained from a man between 18 and 35 years old with HIV.

The chain links TRBV27 to TRBJ2-7; TRBD1 might be the D (6 bases). V was shortened by 3 bases and J by 3 bases, with 12 bases between the two germline ends. Germline assignment: CDR1 MNHEY and CDR2 SMNVEV (reference sequence). This CDR3 contains 14 residues. DNA of the CDR3: TGTGCCAGCAGTTTGAGGTCAGGGGTCTACGAGCAGTACTTC. As protein: CASSLRSGVYEQYF.

The chain is built from TRBV5-4 and TRBJ1-4; D is undetermined. This CDR3 region has 16 residues. The germline V gene encodes CDR1 SGHNT and CDR2 YYREEE (reference sequence). V was pared by 4 bases and J by 3 bases, with 16 bases between. The CDR3 here is CASSLRREQANEKLFF. The DNA for the CDR3 is TGTGCCAGCAGCCTCCGACGAGAGCAAGCTAATGAAAAACTGTTTTTT.

The chain is built from TRBV11-2 and TRBJ2-7; 8 bases fit TRBD1. Germline values: CDR1 SGHAT, CDR2 FQNNGV. Losses at the gene ends were 5 bases for V and 3 bases for J; bases not matched to a gene: 6. This CDR3 region has 14 residues. The CDR3, as DNA: TGTGCCAGCAGCGCTGGGACAGGTGACTACGAGCAGTACTTC. This translates into CASSAGTGDYEQYF.

This chain uses TRBV28 with TRBJ2-5, with unresolved D. The germline CDR1 and CDR2 sequences are MDHEN and SYDVKM. V gave up 2 bases and J gave up 5 bases, with 6 bases separating them. This CDR3 comprises 12 residues. The CDR3: CASSLVLETQYF. The CDR3 coding sequence is TGTGCCAGCAGTTTAGTCTTGGAGACCCAGTACTTC.

This sequence joins TRBV27 and TRBJ1-5; D gene uncertain. This CDR3 spans 13 amino acids. The V and J ends lost 3 bases and 2 bases respectively, with 5 bases between them. Germline CDR1 is MNHEY and CDR2 is SMNVEV (reference sequence). CDR3 nucleotides: TGTGCCAGCAGTTTCGTCGGCAATCAGCCCCAGCATTTT. It is translated as CASSFVGNQPQHF.

V gene TRBV5-6 combines with J gene TRBJ2-1; 11 bases are a match to TRBD2. Germline V gene lookup returns CDR1 SGHDT and CDR2 YYEEEE. This CDR3 region has 16 residues. J was trimmed by 0 bases and V by 5 bases; bases with no gene match: 4. CDR3 protein: CASSISGGGSYNEQFF. CDR3 DNA: TGTGCCAGCAGTATTAGCGGGGGGGGCTCCTACAATGAGCAGTTCTTC.

The chain uses TRBV7-9 and TRBJ2-5; 10 bases fit TRBD2. Trimming removed 5 bases from V and 2 bases from J; junction bases left unmatched: 5. Germline V CDR1 and CDR2: SEHNR, FQNEAQ (reference sequence). The length of the CDR3 is 15 residues. The CDR3 DNA is TGTGCCAGCAGCCCCTATAGCGGGAGGCAAGAGACCCAGTACTTC. Encoded protein: CASSPYSGRQETQYF.

The rearrangement joins TRBV7-9 to TRBJ2-7, with 8 bases fitting TRBD1. Germline V CDR1 and CDR2: SEHNR, FQNEAQ (reference sequence). The CDR3 consists of 14 residues. J gave up 2 bases and V 4 bases, and 4 bases lay outside the gene matches. In nucleotides, the CDR3 is TGTGCCAGCAGCTCCAGGGGGCCAGCCTACGAGCAGTACTTC. The encoded protein is CASSSRGPAYEQYF.

In this sample, this clone turned up once. V usage is TRBV28 and J usage is TRBJ2-7; 7 bases fit TRBD1. With 3 bases clipped from V and 2 bases from J, the junction kept 10 bases outside the gene matches. The CDR3 is 16 amino acids. Germline V gene sequence: CDR1 MDHEN, CDR2 SYDVKM. The CDR3 protein is CASSFIVEGATYEQYF. CDR3 coding DNA: TGTGCCAGCAGTTTTATAGTAGAGGGGGCGACCTACGAGCAGTACTTC. Filled out from reference TRBV28 and TRBJ2-7, the complete variable domain reads DVKVTQSSRYLVKRTGEKVFLECVQDMDHENMFWYRQDPGLGLRLIYFSYDVKMKEKGDIPEGYSVSREKKERFSLILESASTNQTSMYLCASSFIVEGATYEQYFGPGTRLTVT.

The chain joins TRBV28 to TRBJ1-6, with D unresolved. Trimming pared 4 bases from V and 5 bases from J, leaving 3 bases between. Germline loops: CDR1 MDHEN, CDR2 SYDVKM. CDR3 length: 12 amino acids. CDR3 protein: CASSSDNSPLHF. CDR3 DNA sequence: TGTGCCAGCAGTTCCGATAATTCACCCCTCCACTTT.

The chain uses TRBV19 and TRBJ2-1; D not resolved. Trimming took 6 bases from V and 5 from J, leaving 17 bases between them. CDR1 LNHDA and CDR2 SQIVND come from the germline V gene (reference sequence). The CDR3 totals 15 residues. The CDR3 DNA reads TGTGCCAGTAGCCCCCCGGCTCGTCCGGACAATGAGCAGTTCTTC. This encodes CASSPPARPDNEQFF. Variable domain in full (rest from reference TRBV19 and TRBJ2-1): DGGITQSPKYLFRKEGQNVTLSCEQNLNHDAMYWYRQDPGQGLRLIYYSQIVNDFQKGDIAEGYSVSREKKESFPLTVTSAQKNPTAFYLCASSPPARPDNEQFFGPGTRLTVL.

This clone was observed once. V is TRBV9 and J is TRBJ2-1; the match to TRBD1 covers 9 bases. The CDR3 runs to 14 residues. CDR1 is SGDLS, CDR2 YYNGEE, per germline. The J segment lost 8 bases and the V segment lost 3 bases, leaving 6 bases of the junction unmatched. The CDR3 sequence: CASSGRTGVDEQFF. As DNA, the CDR3 is TGTGCCAGCAGCGGACGGACAGGGGTCGATGAGCAGTTCTTC.

This rearrangement joins TRBV7-9 to TRBJ1-1; D call uncertain. Germline CDR1 reads SEHNR; CDR2 reads FQNEAQ (reference sequence). The V and J ends lost 3 bases and 7 bases respectively, with 15 bases between them. This CDR3 has 14 residues. The CDR3 loop is CASSFYTDWGEAFF. As DNA, the CDR3 is TGTGCCAGCAGCTTTTACACCGACTGGGGTGAAGCTTTCTTT.

The gene calls are TRBV2 and TRBJ2-7; perhaps TRBD1 as D (7 bases). The CDR3 is made up of 14 amino acids. The germline V gene encodes CDR1 SNHLY and CDR2 FYNNEI. Trimming took 3 bases from V and 1 from J, leaving 10 bases between them. As DNA, the CDR3 is TGTGCCAGCAGTGACCCAGGGGGGTCCTACGAGCAGTACTTC. Its protein is CASSDPGGSYEQYF.

This sequence joins TRBV13 and TRBJ2-5; D is possibly TRBD1 (6 bases). There are 12 residues in the CDR3. The germline gives CDR1 PRHDT, CDR2 FYEKMQ (reference sequence). The V end lost 8 bases, the J end lost 7 bases, and 14 bases lay between the germline ends. The CDR3 DNA reads as TGTGCCAGCGGGGGCCCACACGGGACCCAGTACTTC. It specifies CASGGPHGTQYF.

This clone was picked up a small number of times. The chain is built from TRBV4-1 and TRBJ1-2; D ambiguous. Germline loops: CDR1 MGHRA, CDR2 YSYEKL. The V end was cut by 4 bases, the J end by 7 bases, with 19 bases between. This CDR3 is 15 amino acids long. The CDR3 coding sequence is TGCGCCAGCAGCCTTACCACGGGTTTTCACGGTGGCTACACCTTC. As protein: CASSLTTGFHGGYTF.

The CDR3 region has the DNA TGTGCCAGCAGTGACGGATTTCTCGCGTATGGCTACACCTTC. Translating gives CASSDGFLAYGYTF. The chain links TRBV25-1 to TRBJ1-2; D is unresolved. Trimming removed 3 bases from V and 5 bases from J, with 13 bases in between. Per germline, CDR1 MGHDK and CDR2 SYGVNS. This CDR3 contains 14 residues.

The chain joins TRBV7-9 to TRBJ2-1, with TRBD2 matching 12 bases. The CDR3 length is 16 residues. Germline trimming cut 3 bases from V and 3 bases from J; bases unmatched to any gene: 3. Germline-derived CDR1 and CDR2 are SEHNR and FQNEAQ (reference sequence). This CDR3 reads CASSFGLAGIYNEQFF. In DNA, the CDR3 is TGTGCCAGCAGCTTTGGACTAGCGGGGATCTACAATGAGCAGTTCTTC.

This chain joins TRBV7-8 and TRBJ2-3; D is uncertain. V lost 4 bases and J lost 1, with 12 bases in between. This CDR3 region has 15 residues. From germline, CDR1 is SGHVS and CDR2 FQNEAQ. The CDR3 nucleotides read TGTGCCAGCAGCTCGCGCCAGGCTGGCACAGATACGCAGTATTTT. Translated, it gives CASSSRQAGTDTQYF.

This clone was detected only once. The chain combines TRBV5-4 with TRBJ2-2; D gene unclear. The CDR3 is made up of 15 amino acids. Germline CDR1 reads SGHNT; CDR2 reads YYREEE (reference sequence). The germline V and J ends were trimmed by 4 bases and 0 bases, with 10 bases remaining between them. CDR3 coding DNA: TGTGCCAGCAGCCTCCGACGTGCGAACACCGGGGAGCTGTTTTTT. Translating it yields CASSLRRANTGELFF.